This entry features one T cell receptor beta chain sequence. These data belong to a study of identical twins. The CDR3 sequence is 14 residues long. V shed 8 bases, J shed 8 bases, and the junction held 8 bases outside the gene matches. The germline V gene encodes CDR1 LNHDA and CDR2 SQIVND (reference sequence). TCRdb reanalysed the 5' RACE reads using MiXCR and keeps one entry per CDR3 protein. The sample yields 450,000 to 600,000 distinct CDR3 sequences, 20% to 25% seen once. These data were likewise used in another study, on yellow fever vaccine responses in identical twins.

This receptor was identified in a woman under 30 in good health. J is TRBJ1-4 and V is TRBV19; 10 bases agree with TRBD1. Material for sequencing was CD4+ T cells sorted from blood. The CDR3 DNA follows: TGTGCCAGTGGGGGACAGGGGCGAGTCGAAAAACTGTTTTTT. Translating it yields CASGGQGRVEKLFF.